The 2 T cell receptor beta chains presented below share a single source sample, sequenced in a study of blood T cell repertoires in COVID-19. Profiling relied on immunoSEQ multiplex PCR, and the TCRdb table lists in-frame clones only, not all of them. The table lists 150,000 to 200,000 clones, about 80% of them singletons. Sequences were obtained from peripheral blood. The source of these receptors is a woman of 80 years or more with acute or convalescent COVID-19.

This clone appeared a single time. CDR3 bases: TGTGCCAGCAGTTTACTAGGGTTGAGCGGGAGCAACACCGGGGAGCTGTTTTTT. Translated, it gives CASSLLGLSGSNTGELFF. This chain joins TRBV28 and TRBJ2-2; 8 positions agree with TRBD2. The germline gives CDR1 MDHEN, CDR2 SYDVKM. V was clipped by 2 bases and J by 2 bases; unmatched bases: 10. The CDR3 contains 18 residues.

The gene calls are TRBV6-5 and TRBJ2-7, with 7 bases that match TRBD1. Germline values: CDR1 MNHEY, CDR2 SVGAGI. This CDR3 region has 12 residues. The junction had 3 bases not matched to a gene; V was cut back by 6 bases and J by 4 bases. The DNA of the CDR3 is TGTGCCAGCAGGAGGGACAGTTACGAGCAGTACTTC. Protein: CASRRDSYEQYF.